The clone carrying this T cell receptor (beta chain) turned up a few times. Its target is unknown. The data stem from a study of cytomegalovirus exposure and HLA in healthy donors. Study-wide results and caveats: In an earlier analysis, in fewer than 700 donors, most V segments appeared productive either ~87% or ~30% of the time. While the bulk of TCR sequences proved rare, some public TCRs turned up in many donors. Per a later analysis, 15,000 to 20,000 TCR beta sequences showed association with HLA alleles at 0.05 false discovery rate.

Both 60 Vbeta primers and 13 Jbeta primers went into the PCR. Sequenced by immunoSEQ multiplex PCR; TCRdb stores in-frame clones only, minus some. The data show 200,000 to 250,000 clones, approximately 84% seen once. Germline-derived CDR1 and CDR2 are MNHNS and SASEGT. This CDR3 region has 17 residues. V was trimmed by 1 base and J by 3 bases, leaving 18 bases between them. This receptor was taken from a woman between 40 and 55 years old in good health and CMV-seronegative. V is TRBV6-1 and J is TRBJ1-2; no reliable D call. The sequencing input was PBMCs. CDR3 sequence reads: CASSEGPIGVTYYGYTF. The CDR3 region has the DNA TGTGCCAGCAGTGAAGGGCCGATTGGAGTGACCTACTATGGCTACACCTTC.